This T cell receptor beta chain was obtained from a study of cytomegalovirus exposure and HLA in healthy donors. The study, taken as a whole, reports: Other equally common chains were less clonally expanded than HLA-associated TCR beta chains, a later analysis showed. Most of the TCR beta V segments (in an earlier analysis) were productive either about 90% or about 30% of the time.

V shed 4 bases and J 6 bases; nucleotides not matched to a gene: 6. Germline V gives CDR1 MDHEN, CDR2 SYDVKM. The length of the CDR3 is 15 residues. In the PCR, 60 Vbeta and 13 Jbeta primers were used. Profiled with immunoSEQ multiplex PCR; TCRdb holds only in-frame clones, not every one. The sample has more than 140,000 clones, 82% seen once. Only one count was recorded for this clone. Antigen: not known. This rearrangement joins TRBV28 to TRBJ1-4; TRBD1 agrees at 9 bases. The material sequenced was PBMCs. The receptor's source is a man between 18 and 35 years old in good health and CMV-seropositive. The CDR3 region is CASSSGTGIYEKLFF. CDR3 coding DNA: TGTGCCAGCAGTTCCGGGACAGGGATATATGAAAAACTGTTTTTT.